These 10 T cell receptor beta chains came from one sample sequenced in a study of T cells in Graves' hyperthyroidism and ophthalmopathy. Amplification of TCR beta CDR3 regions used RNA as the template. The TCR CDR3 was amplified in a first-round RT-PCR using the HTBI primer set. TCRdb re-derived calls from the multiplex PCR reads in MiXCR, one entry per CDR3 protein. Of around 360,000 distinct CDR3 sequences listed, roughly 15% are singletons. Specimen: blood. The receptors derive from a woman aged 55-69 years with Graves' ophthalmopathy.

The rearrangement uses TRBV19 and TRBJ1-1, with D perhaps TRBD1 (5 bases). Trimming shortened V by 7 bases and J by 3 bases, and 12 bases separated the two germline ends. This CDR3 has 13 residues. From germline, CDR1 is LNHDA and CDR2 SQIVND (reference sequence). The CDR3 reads CASMGVPHTEAFF. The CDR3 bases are TGTGCCAGTATGGGGGTACCCCACACTGAAGCTTTCTTT.

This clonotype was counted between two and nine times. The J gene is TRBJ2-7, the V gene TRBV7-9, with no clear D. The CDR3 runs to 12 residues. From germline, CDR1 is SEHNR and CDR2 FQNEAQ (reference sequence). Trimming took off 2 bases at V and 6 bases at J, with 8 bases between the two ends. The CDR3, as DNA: TGTGCCAGCAGCTTACCCAGAGGCGAGCAGTACTTC. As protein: CASSLPRGEQYF.

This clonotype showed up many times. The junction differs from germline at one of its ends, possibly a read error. CDR3 in amino acids: CASSLAGSYNEQFF. CDR3 coding DNA: TGTGCCAGCAGTTTAGCCGGATCCTACAATGAGCAGTTCTTC. V usage is TRBV7-9 and J usage is TRBJ2-1, with D unclear. The CDR3 extends over 14 amino acids. Germline-derived CDR1 and CDR2 are SEHNR and FQNEAQ (reference sequence). The whole variable domain, remainder taken from reference TRBV7-9 and TRBJ2-1, is DTGVSQNPRHKITKRGQNVTFRCDPISEHNRLYWYRQTLGQGPEFLTYFQNEAQLEKSRLLSDRFSAERPKGSFSTLEIQRTEQGDSAMYLCASSLAGSYNEQFFGPGTRLTVL.

The CDR3 here is CAGGVGTGGEKLFF. The DNA of the CDR3 is TGTGCCGGCGGGGTGGGGACAGGGGGCGAAAAACTGTTTTTT. J is TRBJ1-4 and V is TRBV6-2 or TRBV6-3; 12 bases are shared with TRBD1. V lost 11 bases, J lost 8 bases, and 9 bases stayed unmatched. CDR1 is MNHEY, CDR2 SVGEGT, per germline. The CDR3 totals 14 residues.

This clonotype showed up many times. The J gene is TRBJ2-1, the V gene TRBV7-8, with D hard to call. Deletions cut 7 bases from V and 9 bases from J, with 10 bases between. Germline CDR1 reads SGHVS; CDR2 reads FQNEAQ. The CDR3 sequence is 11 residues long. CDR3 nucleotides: TGTGCCAGCACCACGAAGGGTGAGCAGTTCTTC. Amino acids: CASTTKGEQFF.

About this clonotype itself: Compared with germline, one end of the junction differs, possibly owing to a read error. The CDR3 sequence: CASRKGSSYDEQFF. CDR3 DNA: TGTGCCAGCAGGAAGGGGAGCTCCTACGATGAGCAGTTCTTC. This chain uses TRBV7-2 with TRBJ2-1, with D perhaps given as TRBD1 or TRBD2 (5 bases each). The CDR3 spans 14 residues. CDR1 and CDR2 from the germline V gene are SGHTA and FQGNSA. The complete variable domain, with remaining parts taken from reference TRBV7-2 and TRBJ2-1, reads GAGVSQSPSNKVTEKGKDVELRCDPISGHTALYWYRQSLGQGLEFLIYFQGNSAPDKSGLPSDRFSAERTGGSVSTLTIQRTQQEDSAVYLCASRKGSSYDEQFFGPGTRLTVL.

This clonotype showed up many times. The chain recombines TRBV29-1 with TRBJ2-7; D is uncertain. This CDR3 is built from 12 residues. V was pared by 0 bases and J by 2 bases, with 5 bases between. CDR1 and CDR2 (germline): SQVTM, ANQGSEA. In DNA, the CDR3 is TGCAGCGTTGAAGATATGACCTACGAGCAGTACTTC. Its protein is CSVEDMTYEQYF.

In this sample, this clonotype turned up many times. CDR3 amino acids: CAWSRLAGPREQYF. The CDR3 bases are TGTGCCTGGAGTCGGCTAGCGGGCCCTCGAGAGCAGTACTTC. The rearrangement links TRBV30 to TRBJ2-7, with 8 bases that match TRBD2. V gave up 2 bases and J gave up 7 bases; unmatched junction bases: 10. CDR1 and CDR2 (germline): GTSNPN, SVGIG (reference sequence). This CDR3 is 14 amino acids long.

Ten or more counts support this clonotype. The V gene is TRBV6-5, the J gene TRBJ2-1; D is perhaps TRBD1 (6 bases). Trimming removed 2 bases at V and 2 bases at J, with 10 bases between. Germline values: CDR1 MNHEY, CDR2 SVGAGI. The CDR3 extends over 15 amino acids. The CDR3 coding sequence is TGTGCCAGCAGTTACAGGTCAGGGGCCTACAATGAGCAGTTCTTC. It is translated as CASSYRSGAYNEQFF.

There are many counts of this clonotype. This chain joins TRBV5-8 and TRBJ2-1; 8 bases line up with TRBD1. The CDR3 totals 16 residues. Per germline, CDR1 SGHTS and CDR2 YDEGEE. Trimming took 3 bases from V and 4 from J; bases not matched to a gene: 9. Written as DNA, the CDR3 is TGTGCCAGCAGCTACTTACGACAGGGGCTGTACAATGAGCAGTTCTTC. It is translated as CASSYLRQGLYNEQFF.